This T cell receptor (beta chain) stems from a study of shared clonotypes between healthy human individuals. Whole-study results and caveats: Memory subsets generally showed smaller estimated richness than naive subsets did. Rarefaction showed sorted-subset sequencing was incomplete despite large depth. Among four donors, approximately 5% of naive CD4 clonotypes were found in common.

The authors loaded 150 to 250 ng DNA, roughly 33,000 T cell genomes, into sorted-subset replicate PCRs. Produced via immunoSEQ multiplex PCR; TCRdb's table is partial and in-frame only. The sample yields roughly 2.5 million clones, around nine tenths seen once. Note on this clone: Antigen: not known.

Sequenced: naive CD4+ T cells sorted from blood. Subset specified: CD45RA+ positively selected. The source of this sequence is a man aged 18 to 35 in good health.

The CDR3 DNA reads TGTGCCACCAGCAGTAGGGGGGAAGAGACCCAGTACTTC. Residues: CATSSRGEETQYF. The chain has TRBV15 and TRBJ2-5; either TRBD1 or TRBD2 may fit D (6 bases each). CDR1 and CDR2 from the germline V gene are LNHNV and YYDKDF (reference sequence). The CDR3 sequence is 13 residues long. Trimming pared 3 bases from V and 3 bases from J, leaving 8 bases between.